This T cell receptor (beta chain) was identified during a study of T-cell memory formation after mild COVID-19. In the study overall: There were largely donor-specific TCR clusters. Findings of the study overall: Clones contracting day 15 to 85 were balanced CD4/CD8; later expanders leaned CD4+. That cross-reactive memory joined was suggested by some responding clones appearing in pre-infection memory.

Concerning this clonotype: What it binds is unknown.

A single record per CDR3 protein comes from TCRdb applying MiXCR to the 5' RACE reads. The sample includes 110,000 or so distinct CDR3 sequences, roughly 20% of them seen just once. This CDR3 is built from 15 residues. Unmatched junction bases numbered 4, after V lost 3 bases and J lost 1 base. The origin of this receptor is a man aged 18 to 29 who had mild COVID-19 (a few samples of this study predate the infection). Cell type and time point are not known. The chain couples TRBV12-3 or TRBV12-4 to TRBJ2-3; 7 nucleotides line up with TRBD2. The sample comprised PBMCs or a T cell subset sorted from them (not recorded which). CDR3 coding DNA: TGTGCCAGCAGTTTTCCGCTAGCGGGCACAGATACGCAGTATTTT. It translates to CASSFPLAGTDTQYF.